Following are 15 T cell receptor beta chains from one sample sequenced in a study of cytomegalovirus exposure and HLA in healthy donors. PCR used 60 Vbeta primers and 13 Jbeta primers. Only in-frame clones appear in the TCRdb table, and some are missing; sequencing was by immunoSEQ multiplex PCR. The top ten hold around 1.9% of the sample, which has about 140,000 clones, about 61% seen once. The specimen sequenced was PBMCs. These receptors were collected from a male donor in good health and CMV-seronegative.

The CDR3 region has the DNA TGTGCCAGCAGCTTATTAGCGGGGGCGGGAGATACGCAGTATTTT. Protein sequence: CASSLLAGAGDTQYF. This chain links TRBV7-9 with TRBJ2-3, with 9 bases matching TRBD2. This CDR3 comprises 15 residues. The V and J ends lost 2 bases and 5 bases, in that order; junction bases with no gene match: 5. Germline V gene data show CDR1 as SEHNR and CDR2 as FQNEAQ (reference sequence).

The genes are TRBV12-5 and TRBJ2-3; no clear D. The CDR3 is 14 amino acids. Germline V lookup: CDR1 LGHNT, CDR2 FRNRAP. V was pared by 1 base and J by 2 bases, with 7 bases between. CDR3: CASGLGLATDTQYF. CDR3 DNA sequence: TGTGCTAGTGGTTTGGGACTTGCCACAGATACGCAGTATTTT.

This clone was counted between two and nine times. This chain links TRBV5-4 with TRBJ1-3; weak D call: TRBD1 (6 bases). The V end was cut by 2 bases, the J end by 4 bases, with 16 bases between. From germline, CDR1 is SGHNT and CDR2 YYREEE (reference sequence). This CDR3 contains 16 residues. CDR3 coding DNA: TGTGCCAGCAGCTTTACTCCGGGACATGAGGGAAACACCATATATTTT. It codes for CASSFTPGHEGNTIYF.

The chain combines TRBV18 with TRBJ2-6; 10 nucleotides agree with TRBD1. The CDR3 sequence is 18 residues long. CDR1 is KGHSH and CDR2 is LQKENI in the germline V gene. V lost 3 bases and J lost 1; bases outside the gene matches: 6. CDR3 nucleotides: TGTGCCAGCTCACCGCCGGGACAGGGGACTTCTGGGGCCAACGTCCTGACTTTC. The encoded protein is CASSPPGQGTSGANVLTF.

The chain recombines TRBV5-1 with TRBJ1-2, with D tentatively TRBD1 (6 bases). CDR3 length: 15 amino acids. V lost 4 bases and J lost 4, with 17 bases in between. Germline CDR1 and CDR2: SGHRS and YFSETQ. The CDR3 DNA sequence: TGCGCCAGCAGCCTGCAGCCGGGAGGGGGCTATGGCTACACCTTC. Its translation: CASSLQPGGGYGYTF.

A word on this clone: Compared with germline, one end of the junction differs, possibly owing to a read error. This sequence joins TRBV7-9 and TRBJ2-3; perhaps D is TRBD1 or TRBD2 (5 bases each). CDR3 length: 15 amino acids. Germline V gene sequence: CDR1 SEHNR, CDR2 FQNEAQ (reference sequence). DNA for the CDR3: TGTTCCAGCAGCTTAGCGCTGGAAGGGGCGGATACGCAGTATTTT. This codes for CSSSLALEGADTQYF.

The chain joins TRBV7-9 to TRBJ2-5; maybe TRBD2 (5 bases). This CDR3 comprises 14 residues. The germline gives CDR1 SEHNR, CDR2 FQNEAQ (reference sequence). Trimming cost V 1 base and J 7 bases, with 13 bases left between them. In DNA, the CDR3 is TGTGCCAGCAGCTTAGTAAACGGCCGGGGGACCCAGTACTTC. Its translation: CASSLVNGRGTQYF.

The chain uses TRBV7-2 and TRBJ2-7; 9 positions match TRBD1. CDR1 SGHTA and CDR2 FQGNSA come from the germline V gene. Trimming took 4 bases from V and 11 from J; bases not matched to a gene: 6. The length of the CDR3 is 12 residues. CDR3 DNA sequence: TGTGCCAGCAGCTCGAGGACAGGGGTGGAGTACTTC. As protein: CASSSRTGVEYF.

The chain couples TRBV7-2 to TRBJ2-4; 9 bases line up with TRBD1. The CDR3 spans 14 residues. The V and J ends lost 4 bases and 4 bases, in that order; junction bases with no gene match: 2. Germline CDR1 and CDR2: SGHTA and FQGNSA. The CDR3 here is CASSWGQGKNIQYF. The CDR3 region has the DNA TGTGCCAGCAGCTGGGGACAGGGTAAAAACATTCAGTACTTC.

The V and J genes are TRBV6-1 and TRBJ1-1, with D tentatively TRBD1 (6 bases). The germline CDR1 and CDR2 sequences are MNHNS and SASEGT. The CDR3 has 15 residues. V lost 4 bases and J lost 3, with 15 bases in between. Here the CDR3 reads CASSGTTGIDTEAFF. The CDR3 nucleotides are TGTGCCAGCAGTGGAACTACAGGGATCGACACTGAAGCTTTCTTT.

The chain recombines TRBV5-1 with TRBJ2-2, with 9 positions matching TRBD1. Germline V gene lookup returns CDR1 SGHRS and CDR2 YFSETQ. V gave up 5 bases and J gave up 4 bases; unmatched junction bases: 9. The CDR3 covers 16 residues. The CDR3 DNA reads TGCGCCAGCAGACCTACAGGGGGCTCGAGCACCGGGGAGCTGTTTTTT. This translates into CASRPTGGSSTGELFF.

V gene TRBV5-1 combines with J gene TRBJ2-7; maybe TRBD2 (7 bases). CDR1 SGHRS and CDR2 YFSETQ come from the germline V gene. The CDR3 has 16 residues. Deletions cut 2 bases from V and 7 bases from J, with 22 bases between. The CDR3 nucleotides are TGCGCCAGCAGCTTCTCCTGGCGGGGGCCCACGGAGGAGCAGTACTTC. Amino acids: CASSFSWRGPTEEQYF.

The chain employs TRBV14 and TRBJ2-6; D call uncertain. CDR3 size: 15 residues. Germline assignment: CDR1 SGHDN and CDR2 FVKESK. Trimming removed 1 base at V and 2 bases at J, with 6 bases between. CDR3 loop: CASSQGRAGANVLTF. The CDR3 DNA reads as TGTGCCAGCAGCCAAGGTCGGGCTGGGGCCAACGTCCTGACTTTC. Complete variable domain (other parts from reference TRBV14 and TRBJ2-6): EAGVTQFPSHSVIEKGQTVTLRCDPISGHDNLYWYRRVMGKEIKFLLHFVKESKQDESGMPNNRFLAERTGGTYSTLKVQPAELEDSGVYFCASSQGRAGANVLTFGAGSRLTVL.

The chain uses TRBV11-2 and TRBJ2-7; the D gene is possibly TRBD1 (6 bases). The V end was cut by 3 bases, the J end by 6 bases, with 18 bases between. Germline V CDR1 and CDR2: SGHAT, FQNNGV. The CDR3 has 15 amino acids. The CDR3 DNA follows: TGTGCCAGCAGCTTTACCGGGACACATTTAGGCGAGCAGTACTTC. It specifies CASSFTGTHLGEQYF.

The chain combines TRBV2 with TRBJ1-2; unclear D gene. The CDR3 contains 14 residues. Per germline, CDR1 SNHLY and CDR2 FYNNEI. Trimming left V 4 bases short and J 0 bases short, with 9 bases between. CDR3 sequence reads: CASSGEFPNYGYTF. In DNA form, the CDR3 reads TGTGCCAGCAGTGGGGAGTTCCCTAACTATGGCTACACCTTC.